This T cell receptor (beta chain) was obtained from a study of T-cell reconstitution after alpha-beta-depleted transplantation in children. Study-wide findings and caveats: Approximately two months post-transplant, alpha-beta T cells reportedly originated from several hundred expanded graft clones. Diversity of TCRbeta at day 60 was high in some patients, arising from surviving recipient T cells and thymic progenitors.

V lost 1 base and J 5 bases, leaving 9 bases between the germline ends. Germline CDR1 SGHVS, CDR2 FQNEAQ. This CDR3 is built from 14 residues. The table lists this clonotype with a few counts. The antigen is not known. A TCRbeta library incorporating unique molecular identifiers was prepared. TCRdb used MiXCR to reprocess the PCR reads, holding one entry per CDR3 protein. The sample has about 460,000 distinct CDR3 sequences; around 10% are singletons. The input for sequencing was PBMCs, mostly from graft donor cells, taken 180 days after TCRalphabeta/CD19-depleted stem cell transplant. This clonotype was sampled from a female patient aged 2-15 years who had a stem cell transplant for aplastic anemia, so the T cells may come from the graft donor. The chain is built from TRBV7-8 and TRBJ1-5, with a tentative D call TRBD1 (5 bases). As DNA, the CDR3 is TGTGCCAGCAGCTTAGGGACATTCGATCAGCCCCAGCATTTT. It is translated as CASSLGTFDQPQHF.